This TCR beta chain originates from a study of CD8 T cells in Susac syndrome. Random hexamers primed reverse transcription of about 0.5 to 1 ug RNA. TCRdb reanalysed the immunoSEQ multiplex PCR reads using MiXCR and keeps one entry per CDR3 protein. The top ten hold 0.09% to 0.1% of the sample, which has about 190,000 distinct CDR3 sequences, approximately 96% seen once. Losses at the gene ends were 5 bases for V and 3 bases for J; bases not matched to a gene: 2. Germline CDR1 is SGHTA and CDR2 is FQGNSA. This CDR3 has 13 residues. The chain joins TRBV7-2 to TRBJ2-7; TRBD1 matches at 9 bases. The clonotype originates from a human donor with Susac syndrome. Material: CD4+ T cells from PBMCs. The CDR3 is CASSRDRDYEQYF. The CDR3 DNA reads TGTGCCAGCAGCCGGGACAGGGACTACGAGCAGTACTTC.